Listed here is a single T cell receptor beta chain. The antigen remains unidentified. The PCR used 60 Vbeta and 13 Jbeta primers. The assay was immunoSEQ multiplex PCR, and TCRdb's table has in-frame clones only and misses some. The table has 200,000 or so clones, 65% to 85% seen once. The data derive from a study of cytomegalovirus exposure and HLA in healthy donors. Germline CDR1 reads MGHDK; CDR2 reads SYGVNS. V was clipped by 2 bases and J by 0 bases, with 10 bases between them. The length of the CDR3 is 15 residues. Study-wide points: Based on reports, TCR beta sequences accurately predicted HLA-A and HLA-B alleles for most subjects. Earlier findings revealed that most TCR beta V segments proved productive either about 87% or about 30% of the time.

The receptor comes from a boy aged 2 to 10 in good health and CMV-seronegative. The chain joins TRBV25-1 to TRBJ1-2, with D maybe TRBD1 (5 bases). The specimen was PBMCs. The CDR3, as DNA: TGTGCCAGCAGTGAAGGTATGACAGCTAACTATGGCTACACCTTC. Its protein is CASSEGMTANYGYTF.